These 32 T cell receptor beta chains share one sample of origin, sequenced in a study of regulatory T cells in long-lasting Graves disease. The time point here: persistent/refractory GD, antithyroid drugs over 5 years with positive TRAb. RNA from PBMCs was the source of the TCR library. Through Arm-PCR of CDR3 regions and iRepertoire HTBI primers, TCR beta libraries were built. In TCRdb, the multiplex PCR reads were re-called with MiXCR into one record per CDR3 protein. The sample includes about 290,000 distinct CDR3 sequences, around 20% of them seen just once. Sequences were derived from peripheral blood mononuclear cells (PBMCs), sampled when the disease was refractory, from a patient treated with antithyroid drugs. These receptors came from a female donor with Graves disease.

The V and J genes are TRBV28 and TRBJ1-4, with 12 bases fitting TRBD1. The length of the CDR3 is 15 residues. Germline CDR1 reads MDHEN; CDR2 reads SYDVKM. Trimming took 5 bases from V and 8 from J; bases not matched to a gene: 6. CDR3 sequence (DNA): TGTGCCAGCAGTCCGAGGGACAGGGGGCACGAAAAACTGTTTTTT. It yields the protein CASSPRDRGHEKLFF.

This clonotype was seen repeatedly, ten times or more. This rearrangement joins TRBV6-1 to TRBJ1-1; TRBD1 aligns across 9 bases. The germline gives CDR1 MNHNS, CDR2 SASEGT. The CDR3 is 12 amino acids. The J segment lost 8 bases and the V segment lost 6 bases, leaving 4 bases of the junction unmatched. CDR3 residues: CASSQGQGEAFF. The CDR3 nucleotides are TGTGCCAGCAGCCAAGGACAGGGGGAAGCTTTCTTT.

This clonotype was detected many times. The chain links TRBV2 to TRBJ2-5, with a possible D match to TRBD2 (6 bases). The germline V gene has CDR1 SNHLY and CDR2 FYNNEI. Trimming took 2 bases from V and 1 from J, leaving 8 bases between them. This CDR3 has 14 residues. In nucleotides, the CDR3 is TGTGCCAGCAGTGAACTAGCGAGCCAAGAGACCCAGTACTTC. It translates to CASSELASQETQYF.

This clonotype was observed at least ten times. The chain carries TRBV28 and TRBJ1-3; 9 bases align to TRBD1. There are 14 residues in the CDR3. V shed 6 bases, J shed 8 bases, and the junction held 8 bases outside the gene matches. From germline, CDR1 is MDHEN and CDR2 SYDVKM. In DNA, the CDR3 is TGTGCCAGCAGACGTGGGGACAGGGCACACACCATATATTTT. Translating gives CASRRGDRAHTIYF.

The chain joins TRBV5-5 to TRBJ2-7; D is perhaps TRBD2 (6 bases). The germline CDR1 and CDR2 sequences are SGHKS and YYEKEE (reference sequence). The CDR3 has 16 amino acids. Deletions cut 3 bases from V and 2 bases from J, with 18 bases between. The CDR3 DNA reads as TGTGCCAGCAGCTGGAGGGTACGGGGTCCTCCCTACGAGCAGTACTTC. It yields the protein CASSWRVRGPPYEQYF.

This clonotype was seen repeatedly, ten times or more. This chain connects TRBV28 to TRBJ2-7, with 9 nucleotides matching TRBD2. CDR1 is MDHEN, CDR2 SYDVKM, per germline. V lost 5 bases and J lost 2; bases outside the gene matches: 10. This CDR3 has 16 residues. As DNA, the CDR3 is TGTGCCAGCAGTCCTCGAGGCGGGAGGGTACCCTACGAGCAGTACTTC. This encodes CASSPRGGRVPYEQYF.

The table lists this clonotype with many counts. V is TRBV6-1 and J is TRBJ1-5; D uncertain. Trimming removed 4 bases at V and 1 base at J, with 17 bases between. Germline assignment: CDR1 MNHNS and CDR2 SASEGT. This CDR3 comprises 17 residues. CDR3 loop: CASSVQSQIVSNQPQHF. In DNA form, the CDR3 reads TGTGCCAGCAGTGTCCAGTCACAGATCGTCAGCAATCAGCCCCAGCATTTT.

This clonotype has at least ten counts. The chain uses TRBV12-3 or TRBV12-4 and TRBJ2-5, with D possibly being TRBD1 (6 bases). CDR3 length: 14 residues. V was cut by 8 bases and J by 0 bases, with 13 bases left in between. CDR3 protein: CASGGQIHQETQYF. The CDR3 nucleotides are TGTGCCAGCGGTGGACAGATACACCAAGAGACCCAGTACTTC.

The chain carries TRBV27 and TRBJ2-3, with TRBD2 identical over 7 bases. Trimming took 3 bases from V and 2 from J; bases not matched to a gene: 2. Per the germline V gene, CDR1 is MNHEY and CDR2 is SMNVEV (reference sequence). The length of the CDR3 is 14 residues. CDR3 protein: CASSFGRYTDTQYF. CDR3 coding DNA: TGTGCCAGCAGTTTCGGGAGGTACACAGATACGCAGTATTTT.

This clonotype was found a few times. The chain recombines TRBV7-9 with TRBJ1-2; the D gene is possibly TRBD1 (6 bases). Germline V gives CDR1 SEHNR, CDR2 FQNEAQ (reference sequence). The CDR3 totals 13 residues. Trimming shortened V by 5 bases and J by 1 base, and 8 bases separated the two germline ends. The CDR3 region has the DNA TGTGCCAGCAGCGCACAGGGTAACTATGGCTACACCTTC. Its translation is CASSAQGNYGYTF.

CDR3 DNA: TGTGCCACCCGACCACACGGAGGGACAGGTGCTTATGGCTACACCTTC. It specifies CATRPHGGTGAYGYTF. This chain uses TRBV6-4 with TRBJ1-2; 8 positions agree with TRBD1. Per germline, CDR1 MRHNA and CDR2 SNTAGT. Losses at the gene ends were 10 bases for V and 5 bases for J; bases not matched to a gene: 18. The CDR3 is 16 residues long.

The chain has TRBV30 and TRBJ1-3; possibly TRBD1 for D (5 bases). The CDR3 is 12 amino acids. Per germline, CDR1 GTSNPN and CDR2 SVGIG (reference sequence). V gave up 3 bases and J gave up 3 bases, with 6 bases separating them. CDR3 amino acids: CAWSRDGNTIYF. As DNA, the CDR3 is TGTGCCTGGAGCAGGGATGGAAACACCATATATTTT. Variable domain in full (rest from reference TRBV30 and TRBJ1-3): SQTIHQWPATLVQPVGSPLSLECTVEGTSNPNLYWYRQAAGRGLQLLFYSVGIGQISSEVPQNLSASRPQDRQFILSSKKLLLSDSGFYLCAWSRDGNTIYFGEGSWLTVV.

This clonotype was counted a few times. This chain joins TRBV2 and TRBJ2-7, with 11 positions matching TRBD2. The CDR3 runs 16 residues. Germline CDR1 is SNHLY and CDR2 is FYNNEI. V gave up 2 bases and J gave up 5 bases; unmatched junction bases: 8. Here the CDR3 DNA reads TGTGCCAGCAGTGAAAGTAGCGGGAGGGCAAGGAACGAGCAGTACTTC. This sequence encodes CASSESSGRARNEQYF. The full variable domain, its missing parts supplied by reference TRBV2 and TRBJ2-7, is EPEVTQTPSHQVTQMGQEVILRCVPISNHLYFYWYRQILGQKVEFLVSFYNNEISEKSEIFDDQFSVERPDGSNFTLKIRSTKLEDSAMYFCASSESSGRARNEQYFGPGTRLTVT.

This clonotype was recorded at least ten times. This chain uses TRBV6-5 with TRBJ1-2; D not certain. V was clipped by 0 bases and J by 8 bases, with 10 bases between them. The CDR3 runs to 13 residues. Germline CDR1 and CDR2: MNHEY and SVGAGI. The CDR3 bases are TGTGCCAGCAGTTACTCGATCGTGGGGGGCTACACCTTC. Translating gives CASSYSIVGGYTF.

The CDR3 nucleotides are TGTGCCAGCAGTTACTCAGGGACGGATAATTCACCCCTCCACTTT. As protein: CASSYSGTDNSPLHF. The genes are TRBV6-5 and TRBJ1-6, with D perhaps TRBD1 (5 bases). CDR1 MNHEY and CDR2 SVGAGI come from the germline V gene. CDR3 length: 15 amino acids. V was cut by 0 bases and J by 5 bases, with 8 bases left in between.

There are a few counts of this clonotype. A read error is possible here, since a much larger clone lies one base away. For the CDR3, the DNA is TGTGCCAGCAGCCCTACAGGGCTAGCCAAAAACATTCAGAACTTC. It yields the protein CASSPTGLAKNIQNF. The V gene is TRBV28, the J gene TRBJ2-4; D possibly corresponds to TRBD1 (6 bases). Germline assignment: CDR1 MDHEN and CDR2 SYDVKM. The CDR3 consists of 15 residues.

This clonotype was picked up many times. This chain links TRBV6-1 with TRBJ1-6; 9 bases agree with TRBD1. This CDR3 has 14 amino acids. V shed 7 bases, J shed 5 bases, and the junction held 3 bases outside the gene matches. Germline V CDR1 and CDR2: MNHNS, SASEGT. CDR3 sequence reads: CASTRTGDNSPLHF. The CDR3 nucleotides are TGTGCCAGCACCCGGACAGGGGATAATTCACCCCTCCACTTT.

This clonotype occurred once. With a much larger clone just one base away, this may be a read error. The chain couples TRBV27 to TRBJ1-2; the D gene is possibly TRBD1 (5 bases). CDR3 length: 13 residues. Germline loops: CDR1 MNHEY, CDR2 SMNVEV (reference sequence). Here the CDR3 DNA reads TGTGTCAGCAGTTTGCAGGGAAGCTATGGCTACACCTTC. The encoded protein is CVSSLQGSYGYTF.

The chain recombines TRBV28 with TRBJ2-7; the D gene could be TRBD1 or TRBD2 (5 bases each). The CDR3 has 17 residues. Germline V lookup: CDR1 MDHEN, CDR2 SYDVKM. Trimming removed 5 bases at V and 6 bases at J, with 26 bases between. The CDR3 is CASSPPLGDLGKCEQYF. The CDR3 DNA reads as TGTGCCAGCAGTCCACCGCTTGGGGACCTGGGGAAGTGCGAGCAGTACTTC.

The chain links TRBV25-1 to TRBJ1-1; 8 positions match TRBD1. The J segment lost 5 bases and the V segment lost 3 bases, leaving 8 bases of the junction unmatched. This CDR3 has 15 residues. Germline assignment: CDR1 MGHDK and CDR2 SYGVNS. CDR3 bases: TGTGCCAGCAGTGATGGGGGCAGGGGGCGAACTGAAGCTTTCTTT. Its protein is CASSDGGRGRTEAFF. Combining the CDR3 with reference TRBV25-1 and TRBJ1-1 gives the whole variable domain EADIYQTPRYLVIGTGKKITLECSQTMGHDKMYWYQQDPGMELHLIHYSYGVNSTEKGDLSSESTVSRIRTEHFPLTLESARPSHTSQYLCASSDGGRGRTEAFFGQGTRLTVV.

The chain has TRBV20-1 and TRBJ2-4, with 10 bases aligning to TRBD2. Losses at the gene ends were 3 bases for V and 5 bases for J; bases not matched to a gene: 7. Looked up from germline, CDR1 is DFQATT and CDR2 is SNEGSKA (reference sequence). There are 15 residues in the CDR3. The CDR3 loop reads CSASSLAGVQNIQYF. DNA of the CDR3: TGCAGTGCTAGTTCTCTAGCGGGAGTTCAAAACATTCAGTACTTC.

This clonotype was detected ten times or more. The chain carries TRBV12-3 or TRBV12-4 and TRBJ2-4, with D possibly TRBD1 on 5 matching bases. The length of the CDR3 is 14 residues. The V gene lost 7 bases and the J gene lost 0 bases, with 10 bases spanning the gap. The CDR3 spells CASTLQVAKNIQYF. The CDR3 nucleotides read TGTGCCAGCACCCTACAGGTAGCCAAAAACATTCAGTACTTC.

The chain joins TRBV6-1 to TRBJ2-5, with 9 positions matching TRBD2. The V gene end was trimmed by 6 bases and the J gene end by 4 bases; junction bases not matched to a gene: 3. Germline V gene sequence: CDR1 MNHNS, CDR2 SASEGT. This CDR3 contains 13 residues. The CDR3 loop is CASRLAGGETQYF. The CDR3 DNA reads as TGTGCCAGCAGACTAGCGGGCGGAGAGACCCAGTACTTC.

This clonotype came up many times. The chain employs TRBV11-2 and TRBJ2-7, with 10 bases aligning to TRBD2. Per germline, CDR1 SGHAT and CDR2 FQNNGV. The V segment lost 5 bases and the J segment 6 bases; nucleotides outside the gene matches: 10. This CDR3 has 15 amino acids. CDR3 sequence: CASSPPLAGASEQYF. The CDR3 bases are TGTGCCAGCAGCCCCCCCCTAGCGGGAGCTAGCGAGCAGTACTTC.

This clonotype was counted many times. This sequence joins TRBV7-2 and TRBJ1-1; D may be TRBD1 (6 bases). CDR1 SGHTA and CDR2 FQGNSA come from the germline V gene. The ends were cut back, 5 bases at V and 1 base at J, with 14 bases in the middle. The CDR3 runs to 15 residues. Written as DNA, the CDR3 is TGTGCCAGCAGCCCTTCCGGGACACCGAACACTGAAGCTTTCTTT. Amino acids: CASSPSGTPNTEAFF.

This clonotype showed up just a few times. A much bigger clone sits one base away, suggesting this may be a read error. The CDR3 loop reads CASSKGFYEQYF. CDR3 sequence (DNA): TGTGCCAGCAGCAAGGGGTTCTACGAGCAGTACTTC. The chain has TRBV28 and TRBJ2-7, with D perhaps TRBD1 (5 bases). The CDR3 loop spans 12 amino acids. The V gene lost 6 bases and the J gene lost 3 bases, with 9 bases spanning the gap. Germline V CDR1 and CDR2: MDHEN, SYDVKM. The full variable domain, with the rest looked up from reference TRBV28 and TRBJ2-7, is DVKVTQSSRYLVKRTGEKVFLECVQDMDHENMFWYRQDPGLGLRLIYFSYDVKMKEKGDIPEGYSVSREKKERFSLILESASTNQTSMYLCASSKGFYEQYFGPGTRLTVT.

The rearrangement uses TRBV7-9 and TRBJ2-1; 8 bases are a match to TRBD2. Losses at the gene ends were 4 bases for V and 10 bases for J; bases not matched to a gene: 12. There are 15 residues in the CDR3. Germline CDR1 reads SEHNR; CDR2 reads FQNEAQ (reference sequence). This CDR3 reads CASSSSGRRLDEQFF. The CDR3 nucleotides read TGTGCCAGCAGCTCAAGCGGGAGAAGGTTAGACGAGCAGTTCTTC.

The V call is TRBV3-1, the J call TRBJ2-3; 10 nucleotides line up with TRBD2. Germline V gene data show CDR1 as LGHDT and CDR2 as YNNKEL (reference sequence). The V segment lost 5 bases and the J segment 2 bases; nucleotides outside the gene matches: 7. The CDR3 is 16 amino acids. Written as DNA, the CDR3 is TGTGCCAGCAGCACCCAGCGGGAGGGCCCCACAGATACGCAGTATTTT. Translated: CASSTQREGPTDTQYF.

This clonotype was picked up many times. The chain's CDR3 is CATSDSSYEQYF. The CDR3 region has the DNA TGTGCCACCAGTGACAGCTCCTACGAGCAGTACTTC. This chain joins TRBV24-1 and TRBJ2-7; D unresolved. Trimming shortened V by 4 bases and J by 0 bases, and 3 bases separated the two germline ends. Germline V CDR1 and CDR2: KGHDR, SFDVKD. This CDR3 has 12 amino acids.

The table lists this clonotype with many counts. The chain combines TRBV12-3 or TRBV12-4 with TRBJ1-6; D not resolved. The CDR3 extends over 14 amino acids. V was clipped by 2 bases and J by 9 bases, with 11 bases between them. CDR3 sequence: CASSLFLVGSPLHF. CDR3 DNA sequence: TGTGCCAGCAGTTTATTTCTCGTGGGTTCACCCCTCCACTTT.

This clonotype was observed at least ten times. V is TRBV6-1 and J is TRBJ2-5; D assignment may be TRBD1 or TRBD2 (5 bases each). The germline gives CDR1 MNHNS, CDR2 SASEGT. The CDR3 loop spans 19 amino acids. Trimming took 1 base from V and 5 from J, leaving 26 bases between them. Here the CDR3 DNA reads TGTGCCAGCAGTGAAGACATCCCCCGCGGACTCATCGGGACGGAGACCCAGTACTTC. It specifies CASSEDIPRGLIGTETQYF.

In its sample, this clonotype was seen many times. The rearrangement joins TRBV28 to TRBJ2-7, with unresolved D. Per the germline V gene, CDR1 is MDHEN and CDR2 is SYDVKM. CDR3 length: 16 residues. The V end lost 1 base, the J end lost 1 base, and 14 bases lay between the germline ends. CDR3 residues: CASSLYDHILSYEQYF. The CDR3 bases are TGTGCCAGCAGTTTATATGACCACATCCTTTCCTACGAGCAGTACTTC.